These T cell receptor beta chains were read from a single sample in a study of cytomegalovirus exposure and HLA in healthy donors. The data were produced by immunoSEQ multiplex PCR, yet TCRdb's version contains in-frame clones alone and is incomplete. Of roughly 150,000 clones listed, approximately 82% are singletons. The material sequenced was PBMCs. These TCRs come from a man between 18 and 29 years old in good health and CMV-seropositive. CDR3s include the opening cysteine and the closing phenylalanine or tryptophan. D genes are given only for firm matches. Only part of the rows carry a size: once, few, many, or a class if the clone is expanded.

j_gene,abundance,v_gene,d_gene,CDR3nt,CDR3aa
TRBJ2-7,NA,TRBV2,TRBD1,TGTGCCAGCAGCCCGGACAGGCTGTACGAGCAGTACTTC,CASSPDRLYEQYF
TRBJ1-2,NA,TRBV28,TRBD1,TGTGCCAGCAGTTCGGAGAGAAGACAGGGTGGCTATGGCTACACCTTC,CASSSERRQGGYGYTF
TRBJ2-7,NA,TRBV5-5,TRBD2,TGTGCCAGCAGTATCGCCGGGACTAGCGGGAGACACGAGCAGTACTTC,CASSIAGTSGRHEQYF
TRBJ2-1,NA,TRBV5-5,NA,TGTGCCAGCAGCTCGGGTAAGGGGGAATGGAGCTCCTACAATGAGCAGTTCTTC,CASSSGKGEWSSYNEQFF
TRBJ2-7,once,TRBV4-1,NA,TGCGCCAGCAGCCCGTCGGGCGGAGGCTACGAGCAGTACTTC,CASSPSGGGYEQYF
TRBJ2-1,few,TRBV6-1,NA,TGTGCCAGCAGTGACTTGGCGGGAAAAACCTACGAGCAGTTCTTC,CASSDLAGKTYEQFF
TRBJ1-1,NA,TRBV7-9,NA,TGTTCCAGCAGCTTAGCGTACGGACACAACACTGAAGCTTTCTTT,CSSSLAYGHNTEAFF
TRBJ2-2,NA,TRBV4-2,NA,TGTGCCAGCAGCCTCCACCCCAGGGAGGGGGCGAACACCGGGGAGCTGTTTTTT,CASSLHPREGANTGELFF
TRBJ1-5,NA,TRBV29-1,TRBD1,TGCAGCGTTGCTCAGGGGGCAGGGATAAATCAGCCCCAGCATTTT,CSVAQGAGINQPQHF
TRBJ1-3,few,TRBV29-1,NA,TGCAGCGTGGCGGTTTCTGGAAACACCATATATTTT,CSVAVSGNTIYF